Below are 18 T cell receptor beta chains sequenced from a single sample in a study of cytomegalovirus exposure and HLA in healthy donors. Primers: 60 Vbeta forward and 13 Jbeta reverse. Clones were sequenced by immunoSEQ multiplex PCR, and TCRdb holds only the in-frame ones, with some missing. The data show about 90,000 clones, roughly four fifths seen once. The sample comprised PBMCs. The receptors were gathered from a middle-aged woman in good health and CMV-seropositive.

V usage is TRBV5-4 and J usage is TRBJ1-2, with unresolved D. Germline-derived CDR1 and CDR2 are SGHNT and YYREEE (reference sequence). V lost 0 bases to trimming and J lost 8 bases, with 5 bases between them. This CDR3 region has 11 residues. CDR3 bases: TGTGCCAGCAGCTTGGGAGGGGGCTACACCTTC. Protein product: CASSLGGGYTF.

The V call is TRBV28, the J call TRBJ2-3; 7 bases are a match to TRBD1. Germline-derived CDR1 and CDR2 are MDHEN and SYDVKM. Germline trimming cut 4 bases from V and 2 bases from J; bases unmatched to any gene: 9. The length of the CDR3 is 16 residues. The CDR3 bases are TGTGCCAGCAGTTCCACAGGGGAAGTTTTCACAGATACGCAGTATTTT. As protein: CASSSTGEVFTDTQYF.

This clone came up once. CDR3 loop: CASSIQLSTDTQYF. The CDR3 nucleotides are TGTGCCAGTAGTATTCAGTTGAGCACAGATACGCAGTATTTT. The chain joins TRBV19 to TRBJ2-3; D remains unclear. Germline V CDR1 and CDR2: LNHDA, SQIVND (reference sequence). V was shortened by 3 bases and J by 0 bases, with 7 bases between the two germline ends. CDR3 size: 14 residues.

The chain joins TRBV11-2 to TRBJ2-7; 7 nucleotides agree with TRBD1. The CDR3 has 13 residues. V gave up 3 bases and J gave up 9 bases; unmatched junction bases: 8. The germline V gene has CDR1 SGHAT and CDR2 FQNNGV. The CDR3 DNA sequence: TGTGCCAGCAGCTTCGACAGGGCCCCTGGGCAGTACTTC. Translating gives CASSFDRAPGQYF.

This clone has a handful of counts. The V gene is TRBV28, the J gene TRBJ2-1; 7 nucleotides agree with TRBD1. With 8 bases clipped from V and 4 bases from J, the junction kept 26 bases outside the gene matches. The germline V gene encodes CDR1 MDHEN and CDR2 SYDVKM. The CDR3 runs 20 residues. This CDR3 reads CASPPGLGDSSIGAYNEQFF. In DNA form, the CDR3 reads TGTGCCAGCCCCCCTGGGCTTGGGGACAGTTCCATAGGGGCTTACAATGAGCAGTTCTTC.

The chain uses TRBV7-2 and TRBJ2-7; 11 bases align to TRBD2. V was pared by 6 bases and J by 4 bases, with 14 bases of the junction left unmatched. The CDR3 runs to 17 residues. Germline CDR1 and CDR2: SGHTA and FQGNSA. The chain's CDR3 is CASRRRILAGGQYEQYF. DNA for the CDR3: TGTGCCAGCAGGCGCCGAATCCTAGCGGGAGGCCAATACGAGCAGTACTTC.

The CDR3 spells CASSYSTGVANYGYTF. CDR3 nucleotides: TGTGCCAGCAGTTACTCGACAGGGGTGGCTAACTATGGCTACACCTTC. This rearrangement joins TRBV6-5 to TRBJ1-2; 8 nucleotides align to TRBD1. The germline V gene has CDR1 MNHEY and CDR2 SVGAGI. This CDR3 has 16 amino acids. The trim removed 0 bases at V and 0 bases at J, leaving 3 bases unmatched.

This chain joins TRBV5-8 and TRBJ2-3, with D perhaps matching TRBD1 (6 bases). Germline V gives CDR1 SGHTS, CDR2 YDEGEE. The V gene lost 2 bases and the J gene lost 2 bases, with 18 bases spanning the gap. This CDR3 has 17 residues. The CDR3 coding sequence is TGTGCCAGCAGCTTCGCCATCCAGGGGAAACCCACAGATACGCAGTATTTT. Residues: CASSFAIQGKPTDTQYF.

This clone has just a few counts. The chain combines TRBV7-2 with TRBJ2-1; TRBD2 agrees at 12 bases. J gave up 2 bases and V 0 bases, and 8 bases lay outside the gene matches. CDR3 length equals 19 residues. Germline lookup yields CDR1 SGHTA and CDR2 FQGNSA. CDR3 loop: CASSLAASGRARAYNEQFF. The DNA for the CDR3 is TGTGCCAGCAGCTTAGCGGCTAGCGGGAGGGCCAGGGCCTACAATGAGCAGTTCTTC.

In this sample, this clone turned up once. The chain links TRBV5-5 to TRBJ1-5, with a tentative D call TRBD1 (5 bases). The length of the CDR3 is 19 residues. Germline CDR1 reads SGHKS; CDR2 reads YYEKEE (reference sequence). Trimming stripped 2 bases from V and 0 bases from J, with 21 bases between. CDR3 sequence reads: CASSFGLDIISNSNQPQHF. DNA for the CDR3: TGTGCCAGCAGCTTCGGGCTGGACATAATATCTAATAGCAATCAGCCCCAGCATTTT. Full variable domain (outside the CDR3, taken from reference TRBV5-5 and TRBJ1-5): DAGVTQSPTHLIKTRGQQVTLRCSPISGHKSVSWYQQVLGQGPQFIFQYYEKEERGRGNFPDRFSARQFPNYSSELNVNALLLGDSALYLCASSFGLDIISNSNQPQHFGDGTRLSIL.

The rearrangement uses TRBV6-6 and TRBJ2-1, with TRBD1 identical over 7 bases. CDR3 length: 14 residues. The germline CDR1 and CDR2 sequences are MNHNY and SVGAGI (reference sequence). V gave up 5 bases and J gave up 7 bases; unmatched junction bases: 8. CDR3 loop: CASSPETGWNEQFF. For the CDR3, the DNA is TGTGCCAGCAGTCCCGAGACAGGGTGGAATGAGCAGTTCTTC.

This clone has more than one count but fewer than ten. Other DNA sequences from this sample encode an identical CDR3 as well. The CDR3 here is CASSPGQGREQYF. The CDR3 DNA follows: TGTGCCAGCAGCCCGGGACAGGGGCGCGAGCAGTACTTC. V gene TRBV7-3 combines with J gene TRBJ2-7, with 10 nucleotides matching TRBD1. The length of the CDR3 is 13 residues. The V segment lost 5 bases and the J segment 6 bases; nucleotides outside the gene matches: 4. Germline V gives CDR1 SGHTA, CDR2 FQGTGA.

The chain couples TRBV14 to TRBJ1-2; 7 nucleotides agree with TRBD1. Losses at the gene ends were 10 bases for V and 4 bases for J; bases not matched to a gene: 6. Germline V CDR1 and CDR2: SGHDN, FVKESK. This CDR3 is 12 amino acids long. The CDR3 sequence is CATGQAGYGYTF. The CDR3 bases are TGTGCCACCGGACAGGCAGGCTATGGCTACACCTTC.

CDR3 sequence (DNA): TGTGCCAGCAGGTCCCTAGAGGCCCATGAGCAGTTCTTC. Protein sequence: CASRSLEAHEQFF. The J gene is TRBJ2-1, the V gene TRBV7-2, with D unresolved. Germline CDR1 SGHTA, CDR2 FQGNSA. This CDR3 is built from 13 residues. V lost 6 bases to trimming and J lost 8 bases, with 14 bases between them.

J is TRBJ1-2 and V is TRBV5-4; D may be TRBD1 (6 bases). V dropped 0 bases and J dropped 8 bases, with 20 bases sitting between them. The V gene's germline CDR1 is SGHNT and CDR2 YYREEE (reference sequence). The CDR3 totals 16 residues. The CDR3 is CASSLVLGLQGVGYTF. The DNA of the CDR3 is TGTGCCAGCAGCTTGGTGCTAGGATTACAGGGAGTCGGCTACACCTTC.

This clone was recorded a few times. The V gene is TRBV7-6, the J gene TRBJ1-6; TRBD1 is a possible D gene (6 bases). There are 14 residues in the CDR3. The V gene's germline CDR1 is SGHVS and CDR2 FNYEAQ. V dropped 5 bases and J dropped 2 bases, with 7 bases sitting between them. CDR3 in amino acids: CASSRDTYNSPLHF. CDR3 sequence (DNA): TGTGCCAGCAGCCGGGACACCTATAATTCACCCCTCCACTTT.

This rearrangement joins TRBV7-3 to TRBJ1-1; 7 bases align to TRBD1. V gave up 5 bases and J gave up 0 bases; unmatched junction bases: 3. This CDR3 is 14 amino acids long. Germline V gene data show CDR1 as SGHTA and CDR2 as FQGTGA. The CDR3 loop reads CASSETGLNTEAFF. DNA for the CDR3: TGTGCCAGCAGCGAGACAGGGCTGAACACTGAAGCTTTCTTT.

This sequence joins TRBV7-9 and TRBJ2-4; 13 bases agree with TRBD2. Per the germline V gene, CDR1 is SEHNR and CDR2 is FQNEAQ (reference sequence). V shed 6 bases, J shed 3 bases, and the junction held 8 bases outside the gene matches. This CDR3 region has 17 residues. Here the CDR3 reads CASSAGLAGRGKNIQYF. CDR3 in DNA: TGTGCCAGCAGTGCGGGACTAGCGGGGAGGGGCAAAAACATTCAGTACTTC.